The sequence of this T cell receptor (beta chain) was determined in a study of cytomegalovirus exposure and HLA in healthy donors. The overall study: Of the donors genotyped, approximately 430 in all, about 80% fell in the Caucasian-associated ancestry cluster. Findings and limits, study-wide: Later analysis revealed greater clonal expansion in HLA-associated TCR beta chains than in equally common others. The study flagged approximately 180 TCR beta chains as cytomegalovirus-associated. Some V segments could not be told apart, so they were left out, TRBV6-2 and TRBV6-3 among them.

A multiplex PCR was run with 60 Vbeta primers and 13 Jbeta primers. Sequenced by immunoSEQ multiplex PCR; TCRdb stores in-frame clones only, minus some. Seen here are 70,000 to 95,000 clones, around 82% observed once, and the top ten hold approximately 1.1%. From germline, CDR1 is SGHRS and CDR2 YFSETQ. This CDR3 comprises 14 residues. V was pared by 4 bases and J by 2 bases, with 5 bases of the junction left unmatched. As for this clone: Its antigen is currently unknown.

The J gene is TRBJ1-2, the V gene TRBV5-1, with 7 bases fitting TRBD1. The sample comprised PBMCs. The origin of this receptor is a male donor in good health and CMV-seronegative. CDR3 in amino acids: CASSGGQRNYGYTF. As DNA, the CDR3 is TGCGCCAGCAGCGGGGGACAGAGAAACTATGGCTACACCTTC.